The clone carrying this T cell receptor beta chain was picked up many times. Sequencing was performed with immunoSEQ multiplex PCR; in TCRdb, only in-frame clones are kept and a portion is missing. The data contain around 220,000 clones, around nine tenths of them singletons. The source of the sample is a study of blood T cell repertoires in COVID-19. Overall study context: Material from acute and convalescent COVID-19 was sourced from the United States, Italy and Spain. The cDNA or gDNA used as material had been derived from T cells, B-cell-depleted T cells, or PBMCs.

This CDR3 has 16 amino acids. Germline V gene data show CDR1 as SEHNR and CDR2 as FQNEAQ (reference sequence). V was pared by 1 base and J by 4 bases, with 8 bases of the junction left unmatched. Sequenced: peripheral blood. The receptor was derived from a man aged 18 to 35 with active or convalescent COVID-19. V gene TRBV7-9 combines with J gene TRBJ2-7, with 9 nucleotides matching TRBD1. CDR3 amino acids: CASSLDGTGLKYEQYF. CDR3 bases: TGTGCCAGCAGCTTAGATGGGACAGGGTTGAAGTACGAGCAGTACTTC.